Listed below are T cell receptor beta chains from one sample, sequenced in a study of monozygotic twins with inflammatory bowel disease. TCRdb reprocessed the 5' RACE reads and reports one entry per CDR3 protein, with no DNA. The table lists about 210,000 distinct CDR3 sequences. The sample was blood. These receptor sequences come from a human donor with ulcerative colitis or Crohn's disease, or a healthy co-twin of an affected twin (not recorded which). Both conserved end residues are part of each CDR3. The order of the fields is V gene, J gene, CDR3 protein.

TRBV10-3	TRBJ2-1	CAISEIGYEQFF
TRBV6-1	TRBJ2-2	CASSARTVLGELFF
TRBV3-1	TRBJ2-5	CASSQVRGAQRGETQYF
TRBV10-3	TRBJ1-2	CAISDLRRGRDTF
TRBV7-9	TRBJ2-1	CASSSSGDNEQFF
TRBV2	TRBJ1-5	CASSQIGLSNQPQHF
TRBV12-3/TRBV12-4	TRBJ2-1	CASSLWAGSHNEQFF
TRBV7-9	TRBJ1-4	CASSGEVHREKLFF
TRBV5-5	TRBJ1-2	CASSSPRDRGPQGDGYTF
TRBV12-3/TRBV12-4	TRBJ1-1	CASTTGSLNTEAFF
TRBV5-1	TRBJ1-2	CASSTGQGNYYGYTF
TRBV27	TRBJ1-5	CASGTGYQPQHF
TRBV15	TRBJ2-1	CATSRDGDEQFF
TRBV24-1	TRBJ2-1	CATSDPSPRPRSYNEQFF
TRBV6-1	TRBJ2-2	CASIPRDRTAGELFF
TRBV12-3/TRBV12-4	TRBJ1-1	CASSFSGGPEAFF
TRBV19	TRBJ2-6	CASSPSTTGIIAGANVLTF
TRBV5-1	TRBJ2-3	CASSLAAGKDTQYF
TRBV3-1	TRBJ1-5	CASSTLNQPQHF
TRBV12-3/TRBV12-4	TRBJ1-5	CASSSQVQPQHF
TRBV5-5	TRBJ2-1	CASNLRQGYNEQFF
TRBV20-1	TRBJ1-6	CSARDVRQGPPNSPLHF
TRBV5-1	TRBJ1-1	CASSLDSRKNTEAFF
TRBV20-1	TRBJ1-2	CSARDRGSYYGYTF
TRBV20-1	TRBJ2-7	CSAREQASEQYF
TRBV12-3/TRBV12-4	TRBJ2-7	CASSLGRWDEQYF
TRBV18	TRBJ2-5	CASSRQPRETQYF
TRBV5-1	TRBJ1-2	CASSLADRVYHGYTF
TRBV18	TRBJ1-1	CASSGRGTGTEAFF